This T cell receptor (beta chain) is from a study of tumor-infiltrating lymphocytes in primary liver carcinoma. About the study: Both sexes were represented among patients, who were 30 to 69 years old.

Co-extracting RNA and DNA was done with about 18-33 mg of unsorted bulk tissue as input. Tumor samples uniformly had over 85% viable tumor cells. The investigators made TCR beta cDNA from about 0.45 ug total RNA, using a constant-region primer. Generation of the TCR beta libraries relied on three nested multiplex PCR rounds using slightly modified ARM-PCR. The first two PCR rounds used TRBV1-TRBV30 forward primers with a C-beta reverse primer, roughly 11 cycles each. TCRdb analysed the multiplex PCR reads with MiXCR anew, one entry per CDR3 protein. The sample has 90,000 to 110,000 distinct CDR3 sequences, roughly 85% seen once. Study-level points and caveats: Lesser overlap characterized tumor-adjacent and tumor-blood pairs relative to tumor region pairs.

Concerning this clonotype: Antigen specificity is unknown.

Germline V CDR1 and CDR2: MNHEY, SVGAGI. The CDR3 is made up of 18 amino acids. V gave up 5 bases and J gave up 2 bases; unmatched junction bases: 11. The sample taken for sequencing was liver tumor tissue from sampling region 3. As to subset: tumor region T3, left-lateral pole. V usage is TRBV6-5 and J usage is TRBJ2-6; 8 nucleotides agree with TRBD1. This receptor was identified in a man aged 40-55 years with primary liver carcinoma and hepatitis B virus infection. CDR3 DNA: TGTGCCAGCAGTCTTTGGACAGGGATGAAAGCTGGGGCCAACGTCCTGACTTTC. Translation gives CASSLWTGMKAGANVLTF.